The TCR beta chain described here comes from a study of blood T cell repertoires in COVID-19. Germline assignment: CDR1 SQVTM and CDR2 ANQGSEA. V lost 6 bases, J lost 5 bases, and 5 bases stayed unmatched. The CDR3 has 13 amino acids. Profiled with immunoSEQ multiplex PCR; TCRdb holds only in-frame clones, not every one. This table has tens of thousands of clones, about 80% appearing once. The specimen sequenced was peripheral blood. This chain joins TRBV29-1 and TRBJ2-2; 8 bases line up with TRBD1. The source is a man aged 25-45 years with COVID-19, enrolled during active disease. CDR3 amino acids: CSVGQGWTGELFF. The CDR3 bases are TGCAGCGTCGGACAGGGATGGACCGGGGAGCTGTTTTTT.